This entry concerns a single T cell receptor beta chain. This specimen belongs to a study of blood T cell repertoires in COVID-19. Study information: T cells, B-cell-depleted T cells, or PBMCs supplied cDNA or gDNA.

The CDR3 has 16 residues. Germline V gene lookup returns CDR1 ENHRY and CDR2 SYGVKD. V lost 0 bases and J lost 1, with 10 bases in between. Participant-reported clinical history was the basis for cohort assignment. Clones were read by immunoSEQ multiplex PCR, and TCRdb kept only the in-frame ones, dropping some. The data show around 300,000 clones, with around 85% seen just once and about 2.7% held by the top ten. The sequencing input was PBMCs or T cells enriched from blood (not recorded which). This sequence was found in a woman aged 45-65 years who had recovered from COVID-19. The gene calls are TRBV10-3 and TRBJ1-5; D gene ambiguous. CDR3 residues: CAISESNGGSNQPQHF. For the CDR3, the DNA is TGTGCCATCAGTGAGTCGAACGGCGGAAGCAATCAGCCCCAGCATTTT.